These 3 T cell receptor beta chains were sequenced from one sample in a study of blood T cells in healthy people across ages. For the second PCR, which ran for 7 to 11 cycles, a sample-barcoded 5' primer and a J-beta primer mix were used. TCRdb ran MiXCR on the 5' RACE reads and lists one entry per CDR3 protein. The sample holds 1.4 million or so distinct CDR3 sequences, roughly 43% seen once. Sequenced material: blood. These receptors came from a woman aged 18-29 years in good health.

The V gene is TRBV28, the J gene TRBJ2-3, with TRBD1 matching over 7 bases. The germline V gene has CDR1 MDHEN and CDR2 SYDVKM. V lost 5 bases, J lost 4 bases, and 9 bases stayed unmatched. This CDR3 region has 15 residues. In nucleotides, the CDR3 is TGTGCCAGCAGTCCCCCCAGGGGGAGTGCAGATACGCAGTATTTT. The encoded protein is CASSPPRGSADTQYF.

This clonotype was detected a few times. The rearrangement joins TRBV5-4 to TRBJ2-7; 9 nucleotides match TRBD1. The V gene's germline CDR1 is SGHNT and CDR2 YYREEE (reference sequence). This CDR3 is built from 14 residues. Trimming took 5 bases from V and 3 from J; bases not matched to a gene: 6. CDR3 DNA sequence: TGTGCCAGCAGGGGGACAGGGACAAACTACGAGCAGTACTTC. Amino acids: CASRGTGTNYEQYF.

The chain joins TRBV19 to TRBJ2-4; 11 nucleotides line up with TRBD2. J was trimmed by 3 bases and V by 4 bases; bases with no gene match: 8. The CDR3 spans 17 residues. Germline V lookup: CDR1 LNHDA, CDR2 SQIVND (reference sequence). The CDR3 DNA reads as TGTGCCAGTAGTAGGACCGGGACTAGCGGTTACAAAAACATTCAGTACTTC. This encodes CASSRTGTSGYKNIQYF.